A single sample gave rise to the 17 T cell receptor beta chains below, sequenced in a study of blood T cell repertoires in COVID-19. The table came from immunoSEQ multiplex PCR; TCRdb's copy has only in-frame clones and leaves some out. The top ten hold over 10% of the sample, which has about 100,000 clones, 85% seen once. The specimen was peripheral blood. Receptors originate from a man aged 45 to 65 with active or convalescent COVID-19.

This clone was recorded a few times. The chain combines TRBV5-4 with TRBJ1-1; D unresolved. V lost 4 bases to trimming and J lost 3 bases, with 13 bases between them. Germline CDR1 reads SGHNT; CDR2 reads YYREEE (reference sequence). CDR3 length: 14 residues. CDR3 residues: CASSGRTLDTEAFF. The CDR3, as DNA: TGTGCCAGCAGCGGGAGAACCTTGGACACTGAAGCTTTCTTT.

Here the CDR3 reads CASSPSRGTASNQPQHF. The DNA for the CDR3 is TGTGCCAGCAGCCCGAGTAGGGGGACAGCCAGCAATCAGCCCCAGCATTTT. The rearrangement joins TRBV7-8 to TRBJ1-5; TRBD1 matches 7 bases. Germline CDR1 reads SGHVS; CDR2 reads FQNEAQ. The CDR3 length is 17 residues. With 5 bases clipped from V and 1 base from J, the junction kept 11 bases outside the gene matches.

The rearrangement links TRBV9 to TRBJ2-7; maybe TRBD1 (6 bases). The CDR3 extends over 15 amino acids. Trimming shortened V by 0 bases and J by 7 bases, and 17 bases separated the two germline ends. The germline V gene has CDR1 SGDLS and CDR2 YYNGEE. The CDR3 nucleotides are TGTGCCAGCAGCGTAGGGTCTGGGGGCGCCGGGGAGCAGTACTTC. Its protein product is CASSVGSGGAGEQYF.

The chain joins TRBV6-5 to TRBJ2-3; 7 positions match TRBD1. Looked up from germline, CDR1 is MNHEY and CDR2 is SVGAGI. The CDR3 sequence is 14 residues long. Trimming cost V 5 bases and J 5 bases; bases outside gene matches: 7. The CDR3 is CASSLRQGKDTQYF. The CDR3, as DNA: TGTGCCAGCAGTCTACGACAGGGAAAAGATACGCAGTATTTT.

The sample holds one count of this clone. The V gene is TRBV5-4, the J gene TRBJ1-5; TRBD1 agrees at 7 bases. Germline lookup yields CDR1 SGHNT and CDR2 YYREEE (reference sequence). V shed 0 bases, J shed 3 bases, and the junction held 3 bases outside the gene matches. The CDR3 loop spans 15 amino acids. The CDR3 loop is CASSLGGQTNQPQHF. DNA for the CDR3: TGTGCCAGCAGCTTGGGGGGACAGACCAATCAGCCCCAGCATTTT.

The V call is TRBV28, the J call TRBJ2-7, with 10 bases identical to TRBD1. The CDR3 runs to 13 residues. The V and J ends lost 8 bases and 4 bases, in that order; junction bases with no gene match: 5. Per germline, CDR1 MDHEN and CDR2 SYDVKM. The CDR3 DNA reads TGTGCCAGCCTCGGGACAGGGGAGTACGAGCAGTACTTC. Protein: CASLGTGEYEQYF.

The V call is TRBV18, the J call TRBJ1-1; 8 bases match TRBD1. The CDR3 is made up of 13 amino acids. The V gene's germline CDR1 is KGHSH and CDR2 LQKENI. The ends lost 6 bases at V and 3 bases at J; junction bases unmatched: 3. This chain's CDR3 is CASSGQGDTEAFF. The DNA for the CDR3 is TGTGCCAGCTCCGGACAGGGTGACACTGAAGCTTTCTTT.

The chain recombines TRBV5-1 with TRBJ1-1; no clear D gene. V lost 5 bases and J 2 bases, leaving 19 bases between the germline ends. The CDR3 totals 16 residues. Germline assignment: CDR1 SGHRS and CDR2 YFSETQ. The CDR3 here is CASRTGWTGRNTEAFF. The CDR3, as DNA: TGCGCCAGCAGGACGGGATGGACGGGAAGAAACACTGAAGCTTTCTTT. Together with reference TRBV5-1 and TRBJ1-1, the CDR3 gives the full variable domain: KAGVTQTPRYLIKTRGQQVTLSCSPISGHRSVSWYQQTPGQGLQFLFEYFSETQRNKGNFPGRFSGRQFSNSRSEMNVSTLELGDSALYLCASRTGWTGRNTEAFFGQGTRLTVV.

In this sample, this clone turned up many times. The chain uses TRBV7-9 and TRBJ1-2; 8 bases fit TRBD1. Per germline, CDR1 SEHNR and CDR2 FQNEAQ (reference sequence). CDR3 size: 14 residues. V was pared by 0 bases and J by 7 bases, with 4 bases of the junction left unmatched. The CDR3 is CASSLATGGTGYTF. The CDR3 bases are TGTGCCAGCAGCTTAGCTACAGGGGGAACTGGCTACACCTTC.

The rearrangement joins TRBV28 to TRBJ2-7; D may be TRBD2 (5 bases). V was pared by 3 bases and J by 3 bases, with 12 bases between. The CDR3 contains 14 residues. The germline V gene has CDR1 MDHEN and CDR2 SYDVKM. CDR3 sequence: CASSLGGGLYEQYF. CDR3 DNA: TGTGCCAGCAGTTTGGGTGGCGGACTCTACGAGCAGTACTTC. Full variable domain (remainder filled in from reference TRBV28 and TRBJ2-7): DVKVTQSSRYLVKRTGEKVFLECVQDMDHENMFWYRQDPGLGLRLIYFSYDVKMKEKGDIPEGYSVSREKKERFSLILESASTNQTSMYLCASSLGGGLYEQYFGPGTRLTVT.

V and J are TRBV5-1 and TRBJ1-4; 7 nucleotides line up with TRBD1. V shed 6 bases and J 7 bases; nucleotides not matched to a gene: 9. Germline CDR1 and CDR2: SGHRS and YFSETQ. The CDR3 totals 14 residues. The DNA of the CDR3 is TGCGCCAGCAATACAGGGGCCAAGGGTGAAAAACTGTTTTTT. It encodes CASNTGAKGEKLFF.

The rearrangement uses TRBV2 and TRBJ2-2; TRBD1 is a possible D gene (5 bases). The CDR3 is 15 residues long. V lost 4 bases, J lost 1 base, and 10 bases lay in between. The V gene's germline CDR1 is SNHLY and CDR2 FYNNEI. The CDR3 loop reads CASSGGSLNTGELFF. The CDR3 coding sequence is TGTGCCAGCAGTGGGGGCAGTTTGAACACCGGGGAGCTGTTTTTT.

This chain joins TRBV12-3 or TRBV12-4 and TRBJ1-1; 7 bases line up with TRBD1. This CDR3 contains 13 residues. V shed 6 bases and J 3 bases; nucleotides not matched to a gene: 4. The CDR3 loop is CASRVTGYTEAFF. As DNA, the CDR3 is TGTGCCAGCAGGGTGACAGGGTACACTGAAGCTTTCTTT.

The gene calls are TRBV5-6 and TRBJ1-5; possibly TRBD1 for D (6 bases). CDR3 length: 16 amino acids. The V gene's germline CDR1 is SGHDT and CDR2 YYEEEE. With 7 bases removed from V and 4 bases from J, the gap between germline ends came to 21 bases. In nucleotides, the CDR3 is TGTGCCAGCGCCCGGAGGGAGGGGGGGCCGAATCAGCCCCAGCATTTT. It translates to CASARREGGPNQPQHF.

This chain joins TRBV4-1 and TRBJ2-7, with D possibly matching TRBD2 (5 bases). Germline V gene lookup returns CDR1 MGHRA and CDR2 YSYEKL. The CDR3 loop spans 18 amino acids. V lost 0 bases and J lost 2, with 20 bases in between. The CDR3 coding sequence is TGCGCCAGCAGCCAAGATAAATGGGCGGGTGGGTTAGCCTACGAGCAGTACTTC. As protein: CASSQDKWAGGLAYEQYF.

The CDR3 coding sequence is TGTGCCAGCACCTCAAGCGGAGGGACAGGGCGCGACAATGAGCAGTTCTTC. The encoded protein is CASTSSGGTGRDNEQFF. The rearrangement links TRBV4-2 to TRBJ2-1; 9 nucleotides align to TRBD1. The junction had 15 bases not matched to a gene; V was cut back by 7 bases and J by 5 bases. This CDR3 is built from 17 residues. CDR1 is LGHNA and CDR2 is YNFKEQ in the germline V gene.

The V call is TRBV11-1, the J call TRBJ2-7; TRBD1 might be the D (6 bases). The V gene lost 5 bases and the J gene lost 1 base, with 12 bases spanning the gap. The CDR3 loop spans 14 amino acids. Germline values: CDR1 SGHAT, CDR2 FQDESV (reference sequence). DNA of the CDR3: TGTGCCAGCAGCGGGGGACACACATCCTACGAGCAGTACTTC. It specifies CASSGGHTSYEQYF.